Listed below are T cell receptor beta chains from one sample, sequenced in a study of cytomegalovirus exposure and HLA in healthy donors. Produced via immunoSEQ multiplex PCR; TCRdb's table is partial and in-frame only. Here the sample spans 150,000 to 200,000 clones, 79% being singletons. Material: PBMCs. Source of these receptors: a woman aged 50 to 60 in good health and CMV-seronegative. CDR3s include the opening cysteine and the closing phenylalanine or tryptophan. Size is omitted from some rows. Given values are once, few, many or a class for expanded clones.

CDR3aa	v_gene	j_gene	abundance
CASSLASGSSYEQYF	TRBV7-9	TRBJ2-7	-
CAWSVRAGGDFYNEQFF	TRBV30	TRBJ2-1	-
CASSYDPGPGYTF	TRBV6-5	TRBJ1-2	-
CSVLGRTPDTIYF	TRBV29-1	TRBJ1-3	-
CASSRDRGLRETQYF	TRBV5-6	TRBJ2-5	once
CASSLGQLSSGNTIYF	TRBV5-1	TRBJ1-3	-
CASTGGAVSQPQHF	TRBV6-5	TRBJ1-5	-
CASSGTGIGGEQYF	TRBV7-3	TRBJ2-7	-
CASSLVVGTGELFF	TRBV7-8	TRBJ2-2	-
CASSWGEARGYTF	TRBV7-7	TRBJ1-2	few
CASSLQGTETQYF	TRBV4-1	TRBJ2-5	-
CASTGTNNYGYTF	TRBV6-5	TRBJ1-2	-
CASSLTYEQYF	TRBV7-2	TRBJ2-7	-
CASSESGTGFETQYF	TRBV9	TRBJ2-5	-
CAWSDETAVGEKLFF	TRBV30	TRBJ1-4	few
CASRQGGRETQYF	TRBV6-6	TRBJ2-5	-
CASSKRAGGPGVEQFF	TRBV19	TRBJ2-1	-
CASSNRGNQPQHF	TRBV6-5	TRBJ1-5	-
CASSTRSGDEKLFF	TRBV7-2	TRBJ1-4	-
CASSLAGTGEGWAYGYTF	TRBV28	TRBJ1-2	-
CASSPRRDTSYEQYF	TRBV18	-	-
CASSQTARGIGTDYYGYTF	TRBV4-2	TRBJ1-2	-
CASSVTGRHSGANVLTF	TRBV28	TRBJ2-6	-
CASSGTVPGELFF	TRBV25-1	TRBJ2-2	-
CASSPLGAGEQYF	TRBV7-9	TRBJ2-7	-
CASSLALSEQETQYF	TRBV7-9	TRBJ2-5	-